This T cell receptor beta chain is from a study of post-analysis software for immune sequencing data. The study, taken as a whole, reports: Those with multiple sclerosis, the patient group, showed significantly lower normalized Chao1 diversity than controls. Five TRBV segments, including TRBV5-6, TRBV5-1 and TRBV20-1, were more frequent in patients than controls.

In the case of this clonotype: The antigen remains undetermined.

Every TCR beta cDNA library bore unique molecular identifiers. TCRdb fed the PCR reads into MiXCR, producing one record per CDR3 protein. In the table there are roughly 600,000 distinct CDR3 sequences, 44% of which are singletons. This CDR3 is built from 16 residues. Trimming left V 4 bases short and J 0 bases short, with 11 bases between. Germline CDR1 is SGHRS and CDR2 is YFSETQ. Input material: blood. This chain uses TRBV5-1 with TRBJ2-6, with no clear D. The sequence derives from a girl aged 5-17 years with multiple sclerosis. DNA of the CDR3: TGCGCCAGCAGCGCCGGTCCCAGCTCTGGGGCCAACGTCCTGACTTTC. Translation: CASSAGPSSGANVLTF.